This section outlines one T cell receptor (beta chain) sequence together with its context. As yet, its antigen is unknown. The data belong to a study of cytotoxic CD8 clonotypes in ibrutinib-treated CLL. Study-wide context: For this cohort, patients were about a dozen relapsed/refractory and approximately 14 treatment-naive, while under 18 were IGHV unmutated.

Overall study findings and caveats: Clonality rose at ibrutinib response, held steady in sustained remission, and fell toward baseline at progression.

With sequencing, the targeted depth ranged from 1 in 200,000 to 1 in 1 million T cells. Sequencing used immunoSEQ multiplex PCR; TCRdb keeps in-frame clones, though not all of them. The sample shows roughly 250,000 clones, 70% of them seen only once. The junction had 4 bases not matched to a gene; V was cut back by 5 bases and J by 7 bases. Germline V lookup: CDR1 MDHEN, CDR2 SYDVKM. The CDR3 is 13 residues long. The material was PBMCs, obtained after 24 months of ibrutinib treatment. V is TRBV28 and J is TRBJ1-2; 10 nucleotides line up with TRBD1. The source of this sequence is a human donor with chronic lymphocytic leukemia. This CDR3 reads CASSSGQGGGYTF. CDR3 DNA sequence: TGTGCCAGCAGTAGTGGACAGGGGGGTGGCTACACCTTC.